These 3 T cell receptor beta chains share one sample of origin, sequenced in a study of regulatory T cells in long-lasting Graves disease. Documented time point: persistent/refractory GD, antithyroid drugs over 5 years with positive TRAb. Making the TCR library involved RNA that had been extracted from PBMCs. Combining iRepertoire HTBI primers with Arm-PCR of CDR3 regions, the authors built TCR beta libraries. TCRdb analysed the multiplex PCR reads with MiXCR anew, one entry per CDR3 protein. The table has 310,000 or so distinct CDR3 sequences, 15% to 20% seen once. This sample comprised peripheral blood mononuclear cells (PBMCs), obtained when the disease was refractory, from a patient treated with antithyroid drugs. These receptor sequences come from a female donor with Graves disease.

This clonotype has more than one count but fewer than ten. The chain is built from TRBV11-2 and TRBJ2-5, with TRBD1 identical over 7 bases. The J call may be wrong; the DNA end is better matched by TRBJ2-7. Germline V gives CDR1 SGHAT, CDR2 FQNNGV. This CDR3 has 13 amino acids. CDR3 in amino acids: CASSPRQGGEQYF. The CDR3 DNA sequence: TGTGCCAGCAGCCCCCGACAGGGCGGCGAGCAGTACTTC.

This clonotype was seen repeatedly, ten times or more. V is TRBV15 and J is TRBJ1-2, with 10 bases lining up with TRBD1. The CDR3 extends over 15 amino acids. Germline V gene sequence: CDR1 LNHNV, CDR2 YYDKDF (reference sequence). Trimming took 4 bases from V and 3 from J; bases not matched to a gene: 5. The CDR3 spells CATSTPTGGYYGYTF. The CDR3 DNA reads as TGTGCCACCAGCACACCGACAGGGGGCTACTATGGCTACACCTTC. The complete variable domain, with remaining parts taken from reference TRBV15 and TRBJ1-2, reads DAMVIQNPRYQVTQFGKPVTLSCSQTLNHNVMYWYQQKSSQAPKLLFHYYDKDFNNEADTPDNFQSRRPNTSFCFLDIRSPGLGDTAMYLCATSTPTGGYYGYTFGSGTRLTVV.

V and J are TRBV6-1 and TRBJ2-5; D remains unclear. Germline assignment: CDR1 MNHNS and CDR2 SASEGT. Trimming removed 6 bases at V and 7 bases at J, with 9 bases between. There are 11 residues in the CDR3. CDR3 sequence reads: CASRNFVTQYF. CDR3 DNA sequence: TGTGCCAGCAGGAATTTCGTGACCCAGTACTTC.